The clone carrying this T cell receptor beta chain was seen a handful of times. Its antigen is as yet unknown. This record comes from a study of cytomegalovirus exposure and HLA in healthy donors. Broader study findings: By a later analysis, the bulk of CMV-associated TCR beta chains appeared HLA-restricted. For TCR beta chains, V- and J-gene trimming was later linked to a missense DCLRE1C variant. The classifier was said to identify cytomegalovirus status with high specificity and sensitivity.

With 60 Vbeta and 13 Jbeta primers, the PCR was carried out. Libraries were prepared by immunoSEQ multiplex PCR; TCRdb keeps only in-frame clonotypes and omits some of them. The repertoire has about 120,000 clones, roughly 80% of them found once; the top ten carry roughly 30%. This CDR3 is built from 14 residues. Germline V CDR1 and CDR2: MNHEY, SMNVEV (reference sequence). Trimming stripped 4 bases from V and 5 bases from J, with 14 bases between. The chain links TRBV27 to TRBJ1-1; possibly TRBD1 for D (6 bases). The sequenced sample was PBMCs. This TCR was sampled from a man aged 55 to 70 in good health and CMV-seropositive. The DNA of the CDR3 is TGTGCCAGCAGTTCGTGGGGGCTAGGGACTGAAGCTTTCTTT. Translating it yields CASSSWGLGTEAFF.